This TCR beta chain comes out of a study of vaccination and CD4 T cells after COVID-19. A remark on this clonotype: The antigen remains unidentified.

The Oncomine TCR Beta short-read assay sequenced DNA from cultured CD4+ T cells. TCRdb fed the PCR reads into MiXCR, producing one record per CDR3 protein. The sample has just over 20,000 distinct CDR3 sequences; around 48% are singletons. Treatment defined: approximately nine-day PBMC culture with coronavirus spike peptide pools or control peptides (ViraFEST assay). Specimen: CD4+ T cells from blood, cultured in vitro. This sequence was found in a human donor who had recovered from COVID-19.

CDR3 loop: CASSRRQATSYGYTF. As DNA, the CDR3 is TGTGCCAGCAGTCGGAGACAGGCAACTAGCTATGGCTACACCTTC. The chain links TRBV6-1 to TRBJ1-2; D is possibly TRBD1 (6 bases). The germline gives CDR1 MNHNS, CDR2 SASEGT. This CDR3 region has 15 residues. Trimming cost V 5 bases and J 4 bases, with 17 bases left between them.